This TCR beta chain was obtained from a study of T cells in Graves' hyperthyroidism and ophthalmopathy (dated by TCRdb to between 2018 and 2021). Regarding the complete study: To identify TCR V-J signatures that set the groups apart, the researchers used a discovery cohort of more than 95 patients, made up of about 44 with Graves' ophthalmopathy and some 60 with stable Graves' hyperthyroidism. An independent validation cohort of fewer than 20 hyperthyroidism patients and approximately 15 patients who later progressed to ophthalmopathy tested prospective prediction of ophthalmopathy. For training and testing, the 100 or so patients in the discovery cohort were randomly divided in a 7:3 ratio. The study also compared thyroid tissue and blood T-cell repertoires from over 5 Graves' hyperthyroidism patients. Once sampling was done, hyperthyroidism patients were given methimazole at a starting dose of 30 mg daily, whereas ophthalmopathy patients were given high-dose intravenous methylprednisolone. According to the paper, TCR Vbeta CDR3 sequencing was carried out on 135 peripheral blood samples, which came from 40 to 45 ophthalmopathy, roughly 75 hyperthyroidism and approximately 17 progressor patients.

In this sample, this clonotype turned up a few times. What this receptor recognizes is not known. No clone much larger than this one lies a single base away; base qualities are absent. Any patient with an uncontrolled infection, another autoimmune disease, pregnancy or lactation was excluded. Clinical symptoms, serum thyroxine and TRAb, thyroid ultrasound, and orbital computed tomography formed the basis for the diagnoses. Total RNA was extracted using Trizol reagent, and RNA quality was assessed on an Agilent 2100 Bioanalyzer. TCR beta CDR3 regions were amplified from RNA transcripts. The first round of RT-PCR for the TCR CDR3 was performed with the HTBI primer set and the Qiagen OneStep RT-PCR kit. A second multiplex PCR round built the libraries, followed by size selection and purification. Paired-end sequencing of the libraries was performed with 100 bp reads on an Illumina HiSeq2000. Per the source publication's procedure: SOAPnuke was used to process the raw data, with reads discarded if the reads contained adapters or uncalled bases, had a mean Phred below 15, or lacked an exact constant-primer or identifier match. COPE v1.2.5 was used to merge high-quality paired reads, and clonotypes were defined as unique nucleotide sequences. MiTCR v1.1 was used to align clonotypes to the IMGT TRBV, TRBD and TRBJ reference segments. The analysis included only V-J combinations with a frequency above 0.0001, which together covered 99.2% of the repertoires. The TCS score was defined as F50 (clonal expansion) divided by E x V (chaos), with BLOSUM62-based TCRdist calculated between CDR3 peptides within each V-J. Welch's t-statistics and random forest reduced approximately 520 V-J features to 13, which were used in a naive Bayes classifier (R e1071). Thyroid-blood repertoire similarity was quantified with the Morisita-Horn index. The raw public data were reprocessed by TCRdb itself: fastp quality trimming at Q25, MiXCR clonotype calling, in-frame beta chains only. A single entry per CDR3 protein holds the most common genes and DNA from its merged rows. What appears here as the V and J calls and clone size reflects TCRdb's work, not the paper's. The sample records roughly 500,000 distinct CDR3 sequences, about 46% of which are singletons. About two fifths of the sample lies in the top ten.

The CDR3, cysteine through phenylalanine, is 11 amino acids long. CDR3 DNA only is kept here, 33 bases in frame from base 1. V and J lose 10 bases and 8 bases, and a span of 14 bases separates them. CDR1 and CDR2 (WSHSY, SAAADI) derive from the germline V gene. Overall results and qualifications from the work: A 13 V-J signature model separated ophthalmopathy from stable hyperthyroidism, with around 90% sensitivity and about 81% specificity in cross-validation and 80%/75% in testing. No statistical method was used to fix the sample size in advance, and group allocation was not hidden from the investigators. In validation, progression to ophthalmopathy was predicted by the model with 70.59% sensitivity and just over 72% specificity, a median of about 6.8 months before onset. Most expanded thyroid clonotypes (frequency above 0.001) were also found in blood, which suggests that blood repertoires may mirror thyroid immune responses.

The sequence links TRBV10-2 to TRBJ1-2, and possibly TRBD1, on 5 matching bases. The receptor was derived from an adult woman with Graves' disease, either hyperthyroidism or ophthalmopathy (not recorded which). The sample consisted of peripheral blood or thyroid tissue (not recorded which). The CDR3 is CATKQAGGYTF. The DNA sequence follows: TGCGCCACTAAACAGGCCGGGGGCTACACCTTC.